This entry describes one T cell receptor (beta chain). These data come from a study of blood T cell repertoires in COVID-19. Study details: COVID-19 samples collected from the United States, Italy and Spain covered acute and convalescent phases. Nucleic acid was either cDNA or gDNA, and it came from T cells, B-cell-depleted T cells, or PBMCs.

Original processing methods: Nucleated cell number was recorded as an estimate derived from reference gene primer amplification. The data were produced by immunoSEQ multiplex PCR, yet TCRdb's version contains in-frame clones alone and is incomplete. V, J and clone size derive from that table, while D and trimming were established from the DNA sequence. The table records 95,000 to 120,000 clones, around 85% of them present only once. The germline gives CDR1 MNHEY, CDR2 SVGEGT. Unmatched junction bases numbered 3, after V lost 2 bases and J lost 4 bases. The CDR3 is 15 amino acids. This receptor was taken from a human donor in a cohort sampled during active COVID-19. This rearrangement joins TRBV6-2 or TRBV6-3 to TRBJ1-5; 9 bases map to TRBD1. Sample: peripheral blood. CDR3 sequence (DNA): TGTGCCAGCAGTTACCCACAGGGGGCTAATCAGCCCCAGCATTTT. Translating it yields CASSYPQGANQPQHF.